This T cell receptor (beta chain) was retrieved from a study of cytotoxic CD8 clonotypes in ibrutinib-treated CLL. Study outcomes and limitations: In sustained-remission versus progressing patients, sampling times differed.

CDR1 is LNHDA and CDR2 is SQIVND in the germline V gene (reference sequence). The CDR3 runs 15 residues. Germline trimming cut 1 base from V and 5 bases from J; bases unmatched to any gene: 7. TCRdb's table, derived via immunoSEQ multiplex PCR, lists solely in-frame clones and lacks some. Among tens of thousands of clones listed, approximately 69% were seen once. With regard to this clone: Its antigen is still unknown.

The clonotype comes from a human donor with chronic lymphocytic leukemia. The rearrangement uses TRBV19 and TRBJ1-2; TRBD1 aligns across 7 bases. The starting material was PBMCs, obtained after 12 months of ibrutinib treatment. This CDR3 reads CASSIGLTGIYGYTF. The CDR3 coding sequence is TGTGCCAGTAGTATAGGCCTGACAGGGATTTATGGCTACACCTTC.